This T cell receptor (beta chain) was recovered during a study of human thymus T cells (TCRdb year 2020). Looking at the study overall: The study described the TCR alpha and beta repertoires in under ten infant thymus samples and a few matching peripheral blood samples. The infant donors were roughly 7 to 250 days old, and the cohort included five to seven males and two females.

Of note for this clone: Its target antigen remains unknown. No much larger clonotype is one base removed from it; base qualities were not supplied.

General conclusions and limits of the study: Both the thymic and the peripheral blood repertoires appeared to show biased V and J gene segment usage. On average, approximately 860,000 unique TCRB clonotypes were obtained from thymus samples, compared with 70,000 to 100,000 from blood samples.

The donors were immunologically healthy infants in Finland who had open corrective cardiac surgery for congenital heart defects. During surgery, a small about 0.5-1 mL aliquot of peripheral blood was collected from four of the eight donors. For blood samples, genomic DNA was extracted from all available leukocytes instead of from a fixed number of cells. ACK lysis buffer was used to remove erythrocytes from the blood, and the remaining leukocytes were kept as pellets at -70 degrees C. A QIAsymphony instrument was used to extract genomic DNA from the frozen cell pellets. The immunoSEQ multiplex PCR assay was used to amplify the TCRB and TCRAD loci from a standardized amount of quality-controlled genomic DNA. The amplicons covered the V(D)J region and were long enough to include the CDR3 and to identify the V and J genes. Through the commercial immunoSEQ service, the amplicons were sequenced on an Illumina platform. The source study handled its data this way. Primer bias and sequencing errors were corrected using previously described methods, and TCRAD and TCRB definitions followed the IMGT database. immunoSEQ Analyzer 3.0 and VDJTools were used for repertoire analysis, which covered basic statistics, V/J segment usage, diversity estimates, rarefaction and pairwise overlap. To estimate diversity, the Chao1, ChaoE, Efron-Thisted, Shannon and inverse Simpson indices were applied, and diversity was also estimated on datasets down-sampled to the smallest sample. Repertoire overlap used strict matching of CDR3 nucleotide sequence, V gene and J gene, with Jaccard-based multidimensional scaling clustering. TCRdb re-hosts the immuneACCESS table, in-frame sequences only. Its copies lack some clones; in the studies checked, an unresolved V gene accounts for under half of them, and the cause for the rest is not known. That table supplies the V and J calls and clone size; D and trimming were determined from the DNA. The sample yields 40,000 to 55,000 clones; approximately 95% were counted once. The ten biggest clones cover roughly 0.13% of the sample.

Sequencing was done on a sample of blood. This clonotype originated in a boy younger than two with a congenital heart defect but otherwise immunologically healthy.

In nucleotides, the sequence is TGTGCCAGCAGCCCAGGCCCCCTGAACACTGAAGCTTTCTTT. Its protein product is CASSPGPLNTEAFF. This receptor chain uses TRBV11-2 and TRBJ1-1; no D gene can be assigned with confidence. V is reduced by 5 bases and J by 0 bases, leaving a spacing of 10 bases between them. The germline V gene encodes CDR1 SGHAT and CDR2 FQNNGV. CDR3 length: 14 amino acids, cysteine to phenylalanine. The retained sequence is limited to the CDR3, 42 bases, with the frame set at the first base.